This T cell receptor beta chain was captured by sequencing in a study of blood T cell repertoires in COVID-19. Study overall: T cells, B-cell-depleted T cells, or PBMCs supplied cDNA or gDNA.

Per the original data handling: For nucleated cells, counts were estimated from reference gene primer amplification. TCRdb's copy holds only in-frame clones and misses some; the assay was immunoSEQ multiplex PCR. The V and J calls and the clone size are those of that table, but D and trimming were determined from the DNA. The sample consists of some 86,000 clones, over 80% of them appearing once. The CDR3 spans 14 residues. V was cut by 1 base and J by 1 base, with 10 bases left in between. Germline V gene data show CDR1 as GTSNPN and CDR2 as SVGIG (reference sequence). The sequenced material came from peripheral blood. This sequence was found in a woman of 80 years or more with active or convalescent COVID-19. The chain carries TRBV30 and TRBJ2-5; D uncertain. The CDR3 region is CAWSDRRFQETQYF. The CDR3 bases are TGTGCCTGGAGTGACAGAAGATTCCAAGAGACCCAGTACTTC.